Described below is a single T cell receptor beta chain sequence and its context. Three nested ARM-PCR rounds with V-beta and C-beta primers built TCRB libraries. TCRdb called the multiplex PCR reads again in MiXCR, with one record for every CDR3 protein. This table has about 15,000 distinct CDR3 sequences, roughly 73% appearing once. The sample comes from a study of tumor-infiltrating lymphocytes in glioblastoma multiforme. With 6 bases removed from V and 3 bases from J, the gap between germline ends came to 12 bases. CDR1 SQVTM and CDR2 ANQGSEA come from the germline V gene. This CDR3 spans 13 amino acids.

The chain recombines TRBV29-1 with TRBJ1-5; D gene ambiguous. Sequencing was carried out using brain tumor tissue. This TCR was recovered from a male donor with glioblastoma. The CDR3 sequence: CSVVDGDNQPQHF. The CDR3 DNA reads as TGCAGCGTGGTGGACGGAGACAATCAGCCCCAGCATTTT.